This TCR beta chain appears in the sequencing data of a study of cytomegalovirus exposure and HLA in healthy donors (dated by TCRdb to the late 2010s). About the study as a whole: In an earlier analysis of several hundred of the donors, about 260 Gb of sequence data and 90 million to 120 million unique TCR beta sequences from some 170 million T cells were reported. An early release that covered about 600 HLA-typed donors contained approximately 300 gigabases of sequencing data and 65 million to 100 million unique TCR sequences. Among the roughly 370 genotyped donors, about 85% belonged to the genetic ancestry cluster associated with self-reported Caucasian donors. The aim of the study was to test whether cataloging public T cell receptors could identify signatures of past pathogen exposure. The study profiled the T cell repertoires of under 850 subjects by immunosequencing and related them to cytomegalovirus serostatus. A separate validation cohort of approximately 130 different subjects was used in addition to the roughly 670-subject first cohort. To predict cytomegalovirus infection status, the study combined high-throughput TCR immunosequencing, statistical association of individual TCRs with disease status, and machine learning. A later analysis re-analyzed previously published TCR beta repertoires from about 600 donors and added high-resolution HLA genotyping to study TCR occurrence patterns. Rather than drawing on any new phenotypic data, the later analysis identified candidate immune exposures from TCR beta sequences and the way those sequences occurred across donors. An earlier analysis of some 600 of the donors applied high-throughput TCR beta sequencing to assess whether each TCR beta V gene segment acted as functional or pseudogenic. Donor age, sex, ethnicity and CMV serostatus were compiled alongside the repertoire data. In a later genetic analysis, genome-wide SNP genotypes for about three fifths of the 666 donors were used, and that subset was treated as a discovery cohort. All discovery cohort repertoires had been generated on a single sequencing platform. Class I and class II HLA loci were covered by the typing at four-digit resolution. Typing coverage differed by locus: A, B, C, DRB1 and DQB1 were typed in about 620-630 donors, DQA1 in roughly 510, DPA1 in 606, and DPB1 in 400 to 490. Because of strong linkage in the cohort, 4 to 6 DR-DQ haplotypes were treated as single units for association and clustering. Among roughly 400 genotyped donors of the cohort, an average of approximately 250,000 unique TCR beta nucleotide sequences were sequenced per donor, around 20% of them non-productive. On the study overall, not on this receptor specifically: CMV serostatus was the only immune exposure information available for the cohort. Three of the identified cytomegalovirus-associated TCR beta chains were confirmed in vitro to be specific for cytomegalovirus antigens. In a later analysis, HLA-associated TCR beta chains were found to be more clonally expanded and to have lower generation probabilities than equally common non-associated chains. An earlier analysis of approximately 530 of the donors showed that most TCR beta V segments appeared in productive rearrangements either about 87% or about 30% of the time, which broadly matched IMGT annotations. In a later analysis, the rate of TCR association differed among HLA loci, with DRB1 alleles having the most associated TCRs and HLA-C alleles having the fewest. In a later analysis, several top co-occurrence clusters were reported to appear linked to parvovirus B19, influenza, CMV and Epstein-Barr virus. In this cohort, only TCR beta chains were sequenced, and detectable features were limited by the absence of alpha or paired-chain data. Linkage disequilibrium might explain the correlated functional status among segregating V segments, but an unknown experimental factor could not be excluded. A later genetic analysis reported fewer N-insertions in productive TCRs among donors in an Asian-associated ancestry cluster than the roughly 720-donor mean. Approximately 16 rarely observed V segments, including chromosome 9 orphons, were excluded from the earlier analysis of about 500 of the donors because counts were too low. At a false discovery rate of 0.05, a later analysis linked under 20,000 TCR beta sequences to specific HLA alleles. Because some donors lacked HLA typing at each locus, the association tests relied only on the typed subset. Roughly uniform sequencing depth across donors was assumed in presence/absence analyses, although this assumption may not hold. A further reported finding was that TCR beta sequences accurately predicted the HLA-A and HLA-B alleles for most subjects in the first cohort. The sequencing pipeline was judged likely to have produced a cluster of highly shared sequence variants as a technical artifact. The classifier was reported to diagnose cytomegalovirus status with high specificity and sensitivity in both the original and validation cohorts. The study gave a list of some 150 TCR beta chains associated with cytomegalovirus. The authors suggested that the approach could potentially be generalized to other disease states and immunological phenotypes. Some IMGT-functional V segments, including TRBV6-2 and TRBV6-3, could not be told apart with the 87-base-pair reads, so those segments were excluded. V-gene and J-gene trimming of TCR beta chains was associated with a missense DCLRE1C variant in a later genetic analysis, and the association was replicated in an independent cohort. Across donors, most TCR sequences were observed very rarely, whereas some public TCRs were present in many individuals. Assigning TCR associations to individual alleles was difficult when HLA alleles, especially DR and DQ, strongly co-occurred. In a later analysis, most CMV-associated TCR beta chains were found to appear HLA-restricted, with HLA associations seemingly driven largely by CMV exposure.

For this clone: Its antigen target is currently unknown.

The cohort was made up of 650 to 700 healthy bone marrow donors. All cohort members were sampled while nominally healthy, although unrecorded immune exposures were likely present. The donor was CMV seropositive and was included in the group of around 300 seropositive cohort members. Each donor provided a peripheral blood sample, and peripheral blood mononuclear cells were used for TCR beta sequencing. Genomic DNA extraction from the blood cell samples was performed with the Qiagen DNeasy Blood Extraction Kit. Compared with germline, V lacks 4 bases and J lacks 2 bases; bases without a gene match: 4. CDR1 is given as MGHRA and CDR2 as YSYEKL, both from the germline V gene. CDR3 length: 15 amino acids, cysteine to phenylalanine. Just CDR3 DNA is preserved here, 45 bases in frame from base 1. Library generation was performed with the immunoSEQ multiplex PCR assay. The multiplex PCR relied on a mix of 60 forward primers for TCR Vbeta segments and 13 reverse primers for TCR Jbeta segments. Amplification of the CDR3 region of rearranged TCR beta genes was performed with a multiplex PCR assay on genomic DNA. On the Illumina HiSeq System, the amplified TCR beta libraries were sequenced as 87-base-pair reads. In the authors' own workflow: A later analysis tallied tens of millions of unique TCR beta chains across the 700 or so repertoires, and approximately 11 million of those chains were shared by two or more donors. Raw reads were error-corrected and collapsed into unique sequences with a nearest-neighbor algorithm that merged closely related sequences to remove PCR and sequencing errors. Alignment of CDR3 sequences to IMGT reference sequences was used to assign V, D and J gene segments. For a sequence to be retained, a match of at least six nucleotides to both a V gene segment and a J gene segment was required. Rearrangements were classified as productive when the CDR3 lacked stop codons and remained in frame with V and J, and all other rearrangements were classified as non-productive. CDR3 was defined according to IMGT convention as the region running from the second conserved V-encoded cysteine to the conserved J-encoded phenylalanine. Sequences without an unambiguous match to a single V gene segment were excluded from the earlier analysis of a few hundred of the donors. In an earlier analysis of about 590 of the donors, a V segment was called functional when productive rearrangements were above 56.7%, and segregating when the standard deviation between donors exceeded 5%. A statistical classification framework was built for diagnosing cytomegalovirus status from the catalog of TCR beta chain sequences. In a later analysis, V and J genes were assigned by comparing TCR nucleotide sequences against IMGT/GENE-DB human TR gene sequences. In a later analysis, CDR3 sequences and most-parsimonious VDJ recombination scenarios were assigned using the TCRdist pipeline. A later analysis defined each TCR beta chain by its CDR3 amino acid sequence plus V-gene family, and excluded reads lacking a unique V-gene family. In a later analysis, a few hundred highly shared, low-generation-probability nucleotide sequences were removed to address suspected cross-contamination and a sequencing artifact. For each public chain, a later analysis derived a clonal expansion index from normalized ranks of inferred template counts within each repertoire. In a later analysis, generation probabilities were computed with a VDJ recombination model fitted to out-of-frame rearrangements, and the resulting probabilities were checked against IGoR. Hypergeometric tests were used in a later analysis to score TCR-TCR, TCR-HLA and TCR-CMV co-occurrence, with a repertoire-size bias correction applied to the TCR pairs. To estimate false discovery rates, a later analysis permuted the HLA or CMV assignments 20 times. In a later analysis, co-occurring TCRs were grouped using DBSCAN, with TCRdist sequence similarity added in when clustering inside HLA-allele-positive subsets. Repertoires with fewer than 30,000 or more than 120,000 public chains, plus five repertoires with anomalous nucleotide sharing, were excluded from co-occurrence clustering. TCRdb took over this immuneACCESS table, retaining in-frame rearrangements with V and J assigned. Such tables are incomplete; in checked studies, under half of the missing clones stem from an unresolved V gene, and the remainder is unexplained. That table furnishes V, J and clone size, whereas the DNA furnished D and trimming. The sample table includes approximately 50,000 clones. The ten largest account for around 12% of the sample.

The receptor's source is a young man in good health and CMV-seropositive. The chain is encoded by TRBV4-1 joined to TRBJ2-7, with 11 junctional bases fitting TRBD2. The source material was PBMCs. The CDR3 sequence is CASSLGTSGAYEQYF. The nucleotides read TGCGCCAGCAGCCTCGGGACTAGCGGAGCCTACGAGCAGTACTTC.